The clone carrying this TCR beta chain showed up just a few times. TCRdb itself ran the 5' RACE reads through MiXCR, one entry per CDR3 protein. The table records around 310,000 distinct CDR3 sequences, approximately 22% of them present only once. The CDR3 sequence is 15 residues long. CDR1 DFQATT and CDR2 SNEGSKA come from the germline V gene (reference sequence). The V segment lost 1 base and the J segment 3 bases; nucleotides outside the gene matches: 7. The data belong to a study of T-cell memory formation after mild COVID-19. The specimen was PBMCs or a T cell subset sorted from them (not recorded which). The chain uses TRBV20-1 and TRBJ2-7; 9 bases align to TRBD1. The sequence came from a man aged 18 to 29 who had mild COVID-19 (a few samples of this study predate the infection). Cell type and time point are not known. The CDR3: CSARGGQGTDYEQYF. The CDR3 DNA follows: TGCAGTGCTAGAGGGGGACAGGGAACGGACTACGAGCAGTACTTC.